The sequence of this T cell receptor beta chain was determined in a study of cytomegalovirus exposure and HLA in healthy donors. Broader study findings: As a later analysis showed, a missense DCLRE1C variant was linked to trimming of TCR beta V- and J-genes.

Of note for this clone: Its antigen is as yet unknown.

Germline CDR1 and CDR2: MGHRA and YSYEKL. V lost 0 bases and J lost 4; bases outside the gene matches: 10. This CDR3 contains 18 residues. In the PCR, 60 Vbeta and 13 Jbeta primers were used. Profiled with immunoSEQ multiplex PCR; TCRdb holds only in-frame clones, not every one. This listing includes about 77,000 clones. V gene TRBV4-1 combines with J gene TRBJ1-3; TRBD1 matches 9 bases. The sequenced sample was PBMCs. This receptor was taken from a man aged 50 to 60 in good health and CMV-seropositive. In DNA form, the CDR3 reads TGCGCCAGCAGCCAAGAAGGGACAGGGTATCGAAGGGGAAACACCATATATTTT. This gives the protein CASSQEGTGYRRGNTIYF.